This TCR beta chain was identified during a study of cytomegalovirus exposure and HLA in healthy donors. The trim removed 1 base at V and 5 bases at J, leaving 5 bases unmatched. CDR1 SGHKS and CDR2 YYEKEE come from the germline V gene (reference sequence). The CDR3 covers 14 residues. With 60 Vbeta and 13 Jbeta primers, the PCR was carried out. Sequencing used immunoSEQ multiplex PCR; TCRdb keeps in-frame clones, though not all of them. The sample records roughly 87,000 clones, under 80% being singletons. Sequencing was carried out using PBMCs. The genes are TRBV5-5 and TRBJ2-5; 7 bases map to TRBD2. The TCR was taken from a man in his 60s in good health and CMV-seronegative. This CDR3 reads CASSLWRGGETQYF. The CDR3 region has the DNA TGTGCCAGCAGCTTGTGGCGGGGAGGGGAGACCCAGTACTTC.